One sample yielded the 27 T cell receptor beta chains listed below, sequenced in a study of T cells in Graves' hyperthyroidism and ophthalmopathy (dated by TCRdb to 2018 to 2020). Libraries were built with multiplex PCR. The sample was run on an Illumina HiSeq 2000. TCR beta CDR3 regions were amplified from RNA transcripts. A first-round RT-PCR of the TCR CDR3 used the HTBI primer set with the Qiagen OneStep RT-PCR kit. TCRdb passed the public sequencing reads through fastp at Q25 and MiXCR, retaining productive beta sequences. Every CDR3 protein is listed once, alongside the most common genes and DNA of its rows. Counted in this sample were roughly 380,000 distinct CDR3 sequences; approximately 13% of them appeared once. The leading ten clones occupy approximately 10% of the sample. The sequenced material came from blood. The receptors originated from a woman in her sixties with Graves' hyperthyroidism.

CDR3 sequence reads: CSARGSGRGETQYF. In DNA form, the CDR3 reads TGCAGTGCTAGAGGTAGCGGGAGAGGCGAGACCCAGTACTTC. The chain links TRBV20-1 to TRBJ2-5; 9 bases are a match to TRBD2. CDR3 length equals 14 residues. The germline V gene has CDR1 DFQATT and CDR2 SNEGSKA (reference sequence). Trimming cost V 1 base and J 5 bases; bases outside gene matches: 5.

This clonotype was picked up many times. The V call is TRBV19, the J call TRBJ1-5; tentatively, D is TRBD1 (6 bases). Germline V CDR1 and CDR2: LNHDA, SQIVND (reference sequence). Between the trimmed V and J ends, which lost 10 bases and 5 bases, there was a span of 21 bases. This CDR3 comprises 15 residues. The CDR3, as DNA: TGTGCCATCGCAGAAGGGTCAGGGGCCGATCAGCCCCAGCATTTT. It specifies CAIAEGSGADQPQHF.

The sample holds many counts of this clonotype. The J gene is TRBJ1-1, the V gene TRBV7-9; D call uncertain. V was cut by 5 bases and J by 4 bases, with 14 bases left in between. The CDR3 covers 14 residues. Germline values: CDR1 SEHNR, CDR2 FQNEAQ (reference sequence). The CDR3 DNA reads TGTGCCAGCAGCCCGAAGGCCCATATCACTGAAGCTTTCTTT. Translating gives CASSPKAHITEAFF.

The rearrangement links TRBV7-8 to TRBJ2-3; 15 positions agree with TRBD2. CDR1 SGHVS and CDR2 FQNEAQ come from the germline V gene. V lost 5 bases and J lost 5; bases outside the gene matches: 11. This CDR3 spans 18 amino acids. The CDR3 reads CASSRTSGRAADVDTQYF. The DNA for the CDR3 is TGTGCCAGCAGCCGGACTAGCGGGAGGGCCGCGGACGTAGATACGCAGTATTTT. Full variable domain (rest looked up from reference TRBV7-8 and TRBJ2-3): GAGVSQSPRYKVAKRGQDVALRCDPISGHVSLFWYQQALGQGPEFLTYFQNEAQLDKSGLPSDRFFAERPEGSVSTLKIQRTQQEDSAVYLCASSRTSGRAADVDTQYFGPGTRLTVL.

This clonotype was recorded many times. V and J are TRBV20-1 and TRBJ1-2; TRBD1 might be the D (5 bases). CDR1 DFQATT and CDR2 SNEGSKA come from the germline V gene (reference sequence). Trimming removed 3 bases at V and 6 bases at J, with 8 bases between. This CDR3 has 11 residues. Written as DNA, the CDR3 is TGCAGTGCTAGGGGGCGGGATGGCTACACCTTC. Protein sequence: CSARGRDGYTF.

This clonotype showed up many times. The rearrangement links TRBV3-1 to TRBJ2-1, with D unresolved. The CDR3 length is 13 residues. From germline, CDR1 is LGHDT and CDR2 YNNKEL (reference sequence). Trimming stripped 0 bases from V and 10 bases from J, with 10 bases between. CDR3 sequence reads: CASSQDKVNEQFF. In DNA form, the CDR3 reads TGTGCCAGCAGCCAAGATAAGGTAAACGAGCAGTTCTTC.

This clonotype was seen a few times. CDR3 amino acids: CASSGVRFNQPQHF. DNA for the CDR3: TGTGCCAGCAGTGGAGTAAGATTCAATCAGCCCCAGCATTTT. The V gene is TRBV2, the J gene TRBJ1-5, with unresolved D. The CDR3 sequence is 14 residues long. The germline gives CDR1 SNHLY, CDR2 FYNNEI. V gave up 4 bases and J gave up 3 bases, with 10 bases separating them.

The sample holds a few counts of this clonotype. The gene calls are TRBV2 and TRBJ1-1; D may be TRBD1 (6 bases). V dropped 6 bases and J dropped 5 bases, with 16 bases sitting between them. The CDR3 has 14 amino acids. Germline V gene data show CDR1 as SNHLY and CDR2 as FYNNEI. CDR3 DNA: TGTGCCAGCAGCATTGCAGGGGCAGAGACTGAAGCTTTCTTT. The encoded protein is CASSIAGAETEAFF.

This chain connects TRBV24-1 to TRBJ2-1; 9 bases are shared with TRBD2. Germline CDR1 and CDR2: KGHDR and SFDVKD. The CDR3 runs to 15 residues. The J segment lost 5 bases and the V segment lost 5 bases, leaving 6 bases of the junction unmatched. The CDR3 DNA reads TGTGCCACCAGTGGTAGCGGGAGTATGCACAATGAGCAGTTCTTC. Encoded protein: CATSGSGSMHNEQFF.

The chain combines TRBV30 with TRBJ1-2; 8 nucleotides align to TRBD1. This CDR3 has 16 residues. Germline trimming cut 3 bases from V and 4 bases from J; bases unmatched to any gene: 13. Germline loops: CDR1 GTSNPN, CDR2 SVGIG (reference sequence). In nucleotides, the CDR3 is TGTGCCTGGAGAAAATTTGGACAGGGTGAGAGCTATGGCTACACCTTC. It translates to CAWRKFGQGESYGYTF. Full variable domain (remainder filled in from reference TRBV30 and TRBJ1-2): SQTIHQWPATLVQPVGSPLSLECTVEGTSNPNLYWYRQAAGRGLQLLFYSVGIGQISSEVPQNLSASRPQDRQFILSSKKLLLSDSGFYLCAWRKFGQGESYGYTFGSGTRLTVV.

This clonotype turned up a few times. The chain combines TRBV2 with TRBJ2-7; 7 bases map to TRBD1. The CDR3 has 15 amino acids. CDR1 and CDR2 from the germline V gene are SNHLY and FYNNEI. J was trimmed by 3 bases and V by 0 bases; bases with no gene match: 5. The CDR3 protein is CASSEALGTDYEQYF. The CDR3, as DNA: TGTGCCAGCAGTGAAGCGCTGGGGACAGACTACGAGCAGTACTTC. Full variable domain (remainder filled in from reference TRBV2 and TRBJ2-7): EPEVTQTPSHQVTQMGQEVILRCVPISNHLYFYWYRQILGQKVEFLVSFYNNEISEKSEIFDDQFSVERPDGSNFTLKIRSTKLEDSAMYFCASSEALGTDYEQYFGPGTRLTVT.

In this sample, this clonotype turned up a few times. The genes are TRBV2 and TRBJ2-3, with 7 positions matching TRBD2. V gave up 7 bases and J gave up 6 bases; unmatched junction bases: 10. This CDR3 has 14 amino acids. Germline CDR1 reads SNHLY; CDR2 reads FYNNEI. As DNA, the CDR3 is TGTGCCAGCAACGGGGGAGGGTCGGAGGATACGCAGTATTTT. Translating gives CASNGGGSEDTQYF.

This sequence joins TRBV29-1 and TRBJ1-2; tentatively, D is TRBD1 (5 bases). This CDR3 has 12 residues. The V gene's germline CDR1 is SQVTM and CDR2 ANQGSEA. V lost 7 bases and J lost 3, with 12 bases in between. The CDR3 nucleotides read TGCAGCGCCGGAGGGGAGTACTATGGCTACACCTTC. It codes for CSAGGEYYGYTF.

The V call is TRBV4-1, the J call TRBJ2-7, with TRBD1 matching over 8 bases. Trimming at V came to 6 bases and at J to 4 bases, leaving 11 bases not matched to a gene. The CDR3 runs 15 residues. Germline loops: CDR1 MGHRA, CDR2 YSYEKL. CDR3 residues: CASSRIDRGPYEQYF. In nucleotides, the CDR3 is TGCGCCAGCAGTCGAATTGACAGGGGACCTTACGAGCAGTACTTC.

This clonotype came up many times. The chain uses TRBV18 and TRBJ2-5, with 9 positions matching TRBD1. The CDR3 is 14 amino acids. V trimming: 0 bases; J trimming: 5 bases; junction bases outside the gene matches: 1. Germline CDR1 KGHSH, CDR2 LQKENI. As DNA, the CDR3 is TGTGCCAGCTCACCACCGGGACAGGGTGAGACCCAGTACTTC. It encodes CASSPPGQGETQYF.

This clonotype was observed many times. The chain joins TRBV2 to TRBJ2-7, with no clear D. The germline V and J ends were trimmed by 4 bases and 0 bases, with 10 bases remaining between them. CDR1 is SNHLY, CDR2 FYNNEI, per germline. CDR3 length: 14 amino acids. CDR3 sequence reads: CASSAGLRSYEQYF. The CDR3 DNA reads TGTGCCAGCAGTGCCGGGTTACGCTCCTACGAGCAGTACTTC.

This clonotype has a count of ten or more. The chain links TRBV12-3 or TRBV12-4 to TRBJ1-5; D perhaps matches TRBD1 (5 bases). The CDR3 extends over 19 amino acids. V was pared by 6 bases and J by 0 bases, with 24 bases between. In nucleotides, the CDR3 is TGTGCCAGCAGCGCGCGGGGCGATCGTTTTAAGTATAGCAATCAGCCCCAGCATTTT. Translation: CASSARGDRFKYSNQPQHF.

This clonotype appeared many times. The chain links TRBV5-5 to TRBJ2-5; D unclear. CDR1 is SGHKS, CDR2 YYEKEE, per germline (reference sequence). The ends were cut back, 4 bases at V and 0 bases at J, with 13 bases in the middle. This CDR3 region has 15 residues. CDR3 protein: CASSQSGWYQETQYF. The DNA of the CDR3 is TGTGCCAGCAGCCAGAGTGGTTGGTACCAAGAGACCCAGTACTTC.

The gene calls are TRBV19 and TRBJ2-7, with a weak D call TRBD1 (6 bases). Germline V lookup: CDR1 LNHDA, CDR2 SQIVND (reference sequence). The CDR3 is made up of 13 amino acids. Deletions cut 6 bases from V and 3 bases from J, with 12 bases between. As DNA, the CDR3 is TGTGCCAGTAGCTTGGGGACACACTACGAGCAGTACTTC. As protein: CASSLGTHYEQYF.

This clonotype was picked up many times. The chain uses TRBV11-2 and TRBJ2-3; D is ambiguous. This CDR3 has 14 residues. From germline, CDR1 is SGHAT and CDR2 FQNNGV. The V gene lost 5 bases and the J gene lost 2 bases, with 11 bases spanning the gap. In DNA, the CDR3 is TGTGCCAGCAGCCCGATGACCACCACAGATACGCAGTATTTT. Translation gives CASSPMTTTDTQYF.

This clonotype has at least ten counts. The chain has TRBV7-8 and TRBJ2-2; D gene ambiguous. The V gene lost 2 bases and the J gene lost 1 base, with 8 bases spanning the gap. The CDR3 covers 15 residues. The germline V gene encodes CDR1 SGHVS and CDR2 FQNEAQ. CDR3 in amino acids: CASSLNPGNTGELFF. As DNA, the CDR3 is TGTGCCAGCAGCTTAAACCCAGGGAACACCGGGGAGCTGTTTTTT.

There are many counts of this clonotype. The chain employs TRBV27 and TRBJ2-3; 8 nucleotides align to TRBD2. From germline, CDR1 is MNHEY and CDR2 SMNVEV (reference sequence). There are 14 residues in the CDR3. V lost 6 bases to trimming and J lost 3 bases; unmatched junction nucleotides: 5. The CDR3 loop is CASSLLAATDTQYF. CDR3 in DNA: TGTGCCAGCAGCTTACTAGCGGCAACAGATACGCAGTATTTT.

V usage is TRBV28 and J usage is TRBJ2-2; no reliable D call. Per the germline V gene, CDR1 is MDHEN and CDR2 is SYDVKM. The CDR3 is made up of 12 amino acids. Deletions cut 7 bases from V and 3 bases from J, with 6 bases between. The CDR3 spells CASIQYTGELFF. The DNA of the CDR3 is TGTGCCAGCATACAATACACCGGGGAGCTGTTTTTT. Full variable domain (outside the CDR3, taken from reference TRBV28 and TRBJ2-2): DVKVTQSSRYLVKRTGEKVFLECVQDMDHENMFWYRQDPGLGLRLIYFSYDVKMKEKGDIPEGYSVSREKKERFSLILESASTNQTSMYLCASIQYTGELFFGEGSRLTVL.

This clonotype was counted a single time. Since a much larger clone is just one base distant, this may be a read error. The conserved phenylalanine or tryptophan normally closing the CDR3 is absent here, so this likely arose from a read error. The V call is TRBV6-1, the J call TRBJ1-5, with D tentatively TRBD1 (6 bases). Germline lookup yields CDR1 MNHNS and CDR2 SASEGT. The V end was cut by 2 bases, the J end by 6 bases, with 23 bases between. This CDR3 comprises 18 residues. The CDR3 protein is CASSEWGPMGGPIQPQHY. Written as DNA, the CDR3 is TGTGCCAGCAGTGAATGGGGACCAATGGGGGGCCCCATTCAGCCCCAGCATTAT.

The chain employs TRBV7-9 and TRBJ2-1, with unresolved D. In germline, CDR1 is SEHNR, CDR2 FQNEAQ (reference sequence). V dropped 5 bases and J dropped 0 bases, with 20 bases sitting between them. This CDR3 contains 18 residues. This CDR3 is CASSHPKVGGSSYNEQFF. CDR3 coding DNA: TGTGCCAGCAGCCATCCCAAGGTTGGCGGAAGCTCCTACAATGAGCAGTTCTTC. Looking up the rest from reference TRBV7-9 and TRBJ2-1 gives the full variable domain: DTGVSQNPRHKITKRGQNVTFRCDPISEHNRLYWYRQTLGQGPEFLTYFQNEAQLEKSRLLSDRFSAERPKGSFSTLEIQRTEQGDSAMYLCASSHPKVGGSSYNEQFFGPGTRLTVL.

The sample holds many counts of this clonotype. The rearrangement uses TRBV27 and TRBJ2-7, with 14 positions matching TRBD2. The junction had 11 bases not matched to a gene; V was cut back by 7 bases and J by 6 bases. The CDR3 is 16 residues long. The germline V gene encodes CDR1 MNHEY and CDR2 SMNVEV (reference sequence). CDR3: CASTPRGTSGSIEQYF. The CDR3 DNA follows: TGTGCCAGCACCCCTCGAGGGACTAGCGGGAGTATCGAGCAGTACTTC.

This clonotype was picked up many times. The chain couples TRBV11-2 to TRBJ2-5; 11 nucleotides match TRBD2. Germline CDR1 reads SGHAT; CDR2 reads FQNNGV. The CDR3 has 15 amino acids. The trim removed 3 bases at V and 1 base at J, leaving 1 base unmatched. The CDR3: CASSLGLAVQETQYF. The CDR3 DNA reads TGTGCCAGCAGCTTGGGACTAGCGGTCCAAGAGACCCAGTACTTC.